Described below is a single TCR beta chain sequence and its context. Its cognate antigen is unknown. This entry belongs to a study of T cell responses to AZD1222 COVID-19 vaccine. Study observations and caveats: Clonal diversity may have been underestimated, and the donors were mostly white British, with more females than males. AZD1222 recipients seropositive at baseline numbered only six or seven.

Repertoires were generated with immunoSEQ multiplex PCR, while TCRdb's copy carries only in-frame clones and drops some. The data show roughly 180,000 clones, 90% seen once. The CDR3 runs 13 residues. CDR1 and CDR2 from the germline V gene are ENHRY and SYGVKD. V shed 11 bases and J shed 2 bases, with 15 bases lying between them. This chain uses TRBV10-3 with TRBJ1-2, with D unresolved. This specimen consisted of peripheral blood, obtained on day 0 of AZD1222 vaccination. The TCR sequence derives from an adult in good health. The CDR3 here is CADSSGINYGYTF. As DNA, the CDR3 is TGTGCCGACTCTTCTGGGATCAACTATGGCTACACCTTC.